The rows below give T cell receptor beta chains drawn from one sample of a study of T cells after yellow fever vaccination. TCRdb passed the 5' RACE reads through MiXCR, listing each CDR3 protein once. The sample lists 300,000 to 350,000 distinct CDR3 sequences; around 10% were seen once. Sequenced here: CD4+ T cells sorted from PBMCs, sampled 45 days after the yellow fever booster vaccination. These receptors were taken from a man aged 18 to 29 who received the YFV17D yellow fever vaccine. CDR3s include the opening cysteine and the closing phenylalanine or tryptophan. The order of the fields is D gene, clone size, J gene, V gene, CDR3 DNA, CDR3 protein. D genes are given only for firm matches. Size is stated for part of the rows, as once, few or many counts, or as a class when the clone is expanded.

>TRBD1|many|TRBJ2-7|TRBV4-2
TGTGCCAGCAGCCCGGACAGGGACGAGCAGTACTTC
CASSPDRDEQYF
>TRBD2|few|TRBJ2-1|TRBV9
TGTGCCAGCAGCGTAGTGGGGGGGGAGTGGGGCAATGAGCAGTTCTTC
CASSVVGGEWGNEQFF
>NA|few|TRBJ1-4|TRBV5-6
TGTGCCAGCAGTGTCGGAGGGGGGCGGAATGAAAAACTGTTTTTT
CASSVGGGRNEKLFF
>NA|NA|TRBJ2-1|TRBV18
TGTGCCAGCTCACCCCGGGTGTACGAGCAGTTCTTC
CASSPRVYEQFF
>NA|NA|TRBJ1-6|TRBV4-3
TGCGCCAGCAGCCAAGATCTGACAGCAAACTATTCACCCCTCCACTTT
CASSQDLTANYSPLHF
>NA|NA|TRBJ2-2|TRBV29-1
TGCAGCGTTGCCGGTCCCTCACTTAACACCGGGGAGCTGTTTTTT
CSVAGPSLNTGELFF
>NA|NA|TRBJ2-1|TRBV4-3
TGCGCCAGCAGCCAAGGGCAGGGGCCCTACAATGAGCAGTTCTTC
CASSQGQGPYNEQFF
>TRBD1|NA|TRBJ2-7|TRBV15
TGTGCCACCAGCAAAGGGGGCCACGAGCAGTACTTC
CATSKGGHEQYF
>TRBD2|many|TRBJ2-4|TRBV6-1
TGTGCCAGCAGTTGGACTAGCGGGGGGCCCCCAGCCAAAAACATTCAGTACTTC
CASSWTSGGPPAKNIQYF
>NA|NA|TRBJ2-2|TRBV7-3
TGTGCCAGCAGCTTAACACAGGGTCCCGGGGAGCTGTTTTTT
CASSLTQGPGELFF
>NA|NA|TRBJ1-1|TRBV6-5
TGTGCCAGCAGTTACTCGAGGAGGGGTGAAGCTTTCTTT
CASSYSRRGEAFF
>TRBD2|NA|TRBJ2-3|TRBV11-2
TGTGCCAGCAGCTTAGAGGGGACTAGCAGAGATACGCAGTATTTT
CASSLEGTSRDTQYF
>NA|many|TRBJ1-5|TRBV7-2
TGTGCCAGCAGCAAGGGAGCCGGTGGCCAGCCCCAGCATTTT
CASSKGAGGQPQHF
>NA|few|TRBJ1-2|TRBV28
TGTGCGGCCCAGGGGTTAGCTAACTATGGCTACACCTTC
CAAQGLANYGYTF
>TRBD1|NA|TRBJ2-2|TRBV20-1
TGCAGTGCTGCGCGACAGGGATGGAACACCGGGGAGCTGTTTTTT
CSAARQGWNTGELFF
>NA|NA|TRBJ1-6|TRBV18
TGTGCCAGCTCACCAAACGGGGACAAGCCCCTCCACTTT
CASSPNGDKPLHF
>NA|few|TRBJ2-4|TRBV20-1
TGCAGTGCTAGAGTAGACACGATGGGCATTCAGTACTTC
CSARVDTMGIQYF
>NA|NA|TRBJ2-5|TRBV30
TGTGCCTGGAGCCGACAAGAGACCCAGTACTTC
CAWSRQETQYF
>TRBD1|NA|TRBJ2-3|TRBV11-2
TGTGCCAGCAGCTCGTTAGGGACAGGGTCAGATACGCAGTATTTT
CASSSLGTGSDTQYF
>NA|few|TRBJ1-2|TRBV20-1
TGCAGTGCTAGTTCACCTGGGAACTATGGCTACACCTTC
CSASSPGNYGYTF
>NA|few|TRBJ2-3|TRBV28
TGTGCCAGCAGTCTCCGCGGACAGCTCACAGATACGCAGTATTTT
CASSLRGQLTDTQYF
>NA|NA|TRBJ1-2|TRBV12-3/TRBV12-4
TGTGCCAGCAGTTTTAGCTTTAACTATGGCTACACCTTC
CASSFSFNYGYTF
>TRBD1|NA|TRBJ2-2|TRBV9
TGTGCCAGCAGCGGACAGGGAGCGAACACCGGGGAGCTGTTTTTT
CASSGQGANTGELFF
>NA|few|TRBJ1-1|TRBV10-3
TGTGCCATCAGTGAGACCGAGAACACTGAAGCTTTCTTT
CAISETENTEAFF
>NA|few|TRBJ1-1|TRBV10-3
TGTGCCATCAGGGGTCGGTTAGGGAACACTGAAGCTTTCTTT
CAIRGRLGNTEAFF
>NA|NA|TRBJ2-4|TRBV7-2
TGTGCCAGCAGCACACAAGCCCTAGTCAAAAACATTCAGTACTTC
CASSTQALVKNIQYF
>NA|NA|TRBJ2-1|TRBV6-1
TGTGCCAGCAGTGAAAGGCAGGGACCCTACAATGAGCAGTTCTTC
CASSERQGPYNEQFF
>TRBD1|few|TRBJ2-7|TRBV7-2
TGTGCCAGCAGCTTAGCGCGTTGGACAGGGGACGAGCAGTACTTC
CASSLARWTGDEQYF
>NA|NA|TRBJ2-2|TRBV2
TGTGCCAGCAGTGATAACAGGGCCACCGGGGAGCTGTTTTTT
CASSDNRATGELFF
>NA|few|TRBJ2-2|TRBV11-2
TGTGCCAGCAGCTTAGAGGGGTCCACCGGGGAGCTGTTTTTT
CASSLEGSTGELFF
>NA|NA|TRBJ1-5|TRBV7-2
TGTGCCAGCAGCTTAGCGCCCCCCCGACAGACGATAGGGCAGCCCCAGCATTTT
CASSLAPPRQTIGQPQHF
>NA|many|TRBJ1-2|TRBV5-1
TGCGCCAGCAGCGCAGAAGACTATGGCTACACCTTC
CASSAEDYGYTF
>TRBD1|NA|TRBJ1-1|TRBV7-2
TGTGCCAGCAGCTTAGGGACAGGGGGCTTGGAAGCTTTCTTT
CASSLGTGGLEAFF
>NA|NA|TRBJ2-3|TRBV30
TGTGCCTGGACAGGGGGGACAGATACGCAGTATTTT
CAWTGGTDTQYF
>NA|NA|TRBJ2-5|TRBV28
TGTGCCAGCACTGGACTTCAAGAGACCCAGTACTTC
CASTGLQETQYF
>NA|NA|TRBJ2-2|TRBV7-6
TGTGCCAGCAGCTTAAAGGGATCCGAGGCCGCGAACACCGGGGAGCTGTTTTTT
CASSLKGSEAANTGELFF
>NA|NA|TRBJ2-1|TRBV19
TGTGCCAGTAATGCCGGGGAACTATACAATGAGCAGTTCTTC
CASNAGELYNEQFF
>NA|NA|TRBJ2-1|TRBV7-2
TGTGCCAGCAGCCGAAGCAGGGAAAGCAATGAGCAGTTCTTC
CASSRSRESNEQFF
>NA|few|TRBJ1-2|TRBV7-8
TGTGCCAGCAGCGTGGGCAGACGAGGGGGCTACACCTTC
CASSVGRRGGYTF
>TRBD2|few|TRBJ2-5|TRBV20-1
TGCAGTGCTACCGCCGGGGGGGGAGGCGAGACCCAGTACTTC
CSATAGGGGETQYF
>TRBD1|NA|TRBJ2-7|TRBV6-1
TGTGCCAGCAGTGTGACAGGGGGTGACTACGAGCAGTACTTC
CASSVTGGDYEQYF
>NA|few|TRBJ2-1|TRBV7-2
TGTGCCAGCAGCTACTACAGCAATGAGCAGTTCTTC
CASSYYSNEQFF
>TRBD2|few|TRBJ2-3|TRBV7-2
TGTGCCAGCAGCTTAGTACCGCCCCTAGCGGGGGGCGAAAATACGCAGTATTTT
CASSLVPPLAGGENTQYF